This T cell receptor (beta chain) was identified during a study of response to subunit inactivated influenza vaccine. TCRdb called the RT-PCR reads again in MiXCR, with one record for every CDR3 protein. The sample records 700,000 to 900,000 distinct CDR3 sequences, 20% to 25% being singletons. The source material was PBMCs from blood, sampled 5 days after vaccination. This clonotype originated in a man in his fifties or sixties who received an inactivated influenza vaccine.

The CDR3 spells CASKSGRAFLANTGELFF. CDR3 nucleotides: TGTGCCAGCAAAAGCGGGAGGGCCTTTCTTGCGAACACCGGGGAGCTGTTTTTT. This rearrangement joins TRBV7-3 to TRBJ2-2; 10 nucleotides align to TRBD2. V shed 7 bases and J 0 bases; nucleotides not matched to a gene: 11. This CDR3 comprises 18 residues. Germline V gene data show CDR1 as SGHTA and CDR2 as FQGTGA.